This TCR beta chain is drawn from a study of blood T cell repertoires in COVID-19. In germline, CDR1 is SGHDT, CDR2 YYEEEE. V lost 3 bases and J lost 7, with 20 bases in between. CDR3 length equals 16 residues. Profiling relied on immunoSEQ multiplex PCR, and the TCRdb table lists in-frame clones only, not all of them. This table has roughly 260,000 clones, around 82% appearing once. The sequence came from a woman over 75 with active or convalescent COVID-19. Sequencing was carried out using peripheral blood. The rearrangement joins TRBV5-6 to TRBJ2-1; tentative D call: TRBD2 (6 bases). The CDR3 coding sequence is TGTGCCAGCAGCTCGAGACTAGGCGGTTCGACAAATGAGCAGTTCTTC. Its protein product is CASSSRLGGSTNEQFF.